The TCR beta chain under discussion was sequenced for a study of vaccination and CD4 T cells after COVID-19. In the study overall: Cells received overlapping spike peptides from SARS-CoV-2, HCoV-NL63, HCoV-OC43 and HCoV-229E as stimulation.

A word on this clonotype: Its target is not known.

Per germline, CDR1 SGHNT and CDR2 YYREEE (reference sequence). This CDR3 has 13 amino acids. Trimming left V 4 bases short and J 5 bases short, with 9 bases between. Cultured CD4+ T-cell DNA underwent Oncomine TCR Beta short-read sequencing. MiXCR, run by TCRdb on the PCR reads, gives a single entry per CDR3 protein. The sample lists roughly 25,000 distinct CDR3 sequences, roughly 68% occurring once. Treatment reported: roughly 10-day PBMC culture with coronavirus spike peptide pools or control peptides (ViraFEST assay). The source material was CD4+ T cells from blood, cultured in vitro, sampled after SARS-CoV-2 vaccination. This clonotype was sampled from a human donor who received a COVID-19 vaccine. The J gene is TRBJ1-4, the V gene TRBV5-4, with a possible D match to TRBD1 (6 bases). The DNA for the CDR3 is TGTGCCAGCAGCCACGACAGGAATGAAAAACTGTTTTTT. Its translation is CASSHDRNEKLFF.